The 27 T cell receptor beta chains in this list originate from one sample, sequenced in a study of cytomegalovirus exposure and HLA in healthy donors. Primers: 60 Vbeta forward and 13 Jbeta reverse. Here immunoSEQ multiplex PCR was the method, and the copy in TCRdb shows in-frame clones only, minus some. This repertoire shows 150,000 to 200,000 clones, roughly 80% found once; its top ten account for around 14%. Sequenced material: PBMCs. Source of these receptors: a woman in her thirties or forties in good health and CMV-seronegative.

V is TRBV11-3 and J is TRBJ2-1; weak D call: TRBD2 (7 bases). The CDR3 is made up of 13 amino acids. From germline, CDR1 is SGHNT and CDR2 YENEEA. V dropped 8 bases and J dropped 6 bases, with 14 bases sitting between them. The CDR3: CASRGGGTNEQFF. As DNA, the CDR3 is TGTGCCAGCCGAGGGGGGGGAACCAATGAGCAGTTCTTC.

The chain uses TRBV28 and TRBJ2-1, with D maybe TRBD2 (6 bases). The V gene's germline CDR1 is MDHEN and CDR2 SYDVKM. The CDR3 loop spans 14 amino acids. The V end was cut by 10 bases, the J end by 5 bases, with 18 bases between. CDR3: CATRDFDSNNEQFF. The CDR3 nucleotides read TGTGCCACCCGGGACTTCGACAGTAACAATGAGCAGTTCTTC.

The V gene is TRBV6-5, the J gene TRBJ1-2, with 8 bases lining up with TRBD1. In germline, CDR1 is MNHEY, CDR2 SVGAGI. Trimming removed 11 bases from V and 6 bases from J; junction bases left unmatched: 17. The CDR3 sequence is 15 residues long. The CDR3 loop is CAGSQGVGSGHGYTF. The DNA for the CDR3 is TGTGCCGGCTCACAGGGGGTCGGATCTGGGCATGGCTACACCTTC.

V is TRBV5-4 and J is TRBJ1-3; D is unresolved. Germline-derived CDR1 and CDR2 are SGHNT and YYREEE (reference sequence). The CDR3 runs to 15 residues. With 0 bases removed from V and 0 bases from J, the gap between germline ends came to 7 bases. CDR3 region: CASSLGGISGNTIYF. CDR3 nucleotides: TGTGCCAGCAGCTTGGGAGGGATCTCTGGAAACACCATATATTTT.

V is TRBV4-3 and J is TRBJ1-2; D gene ambiguous. CDR1 is LGHNA and CDR2 is YSLEER in the germline V gene. Trimming pared 1 base from V and 8 bases from J, leaving 14 bases between. The CDR3 runs to 14 residues. In DNA form, the CDR3 reads TGCGCCAGCAGCCAAGTCATATTACGGGGAGGCTACACCTTC. This codes for CASSQVILRGGYTF.

The chain uses TRBV6-5 and TRBJ1-5, with 7 bases aligning to TRBD1. With V trimmed by 5 bases and J by 6 bases, 4 bases remained unmatched. Germline V gives CDR1 MNHEY, CDR2 SVGAGI. This CDR3 has 13 residues. The CDR3 loop is CASSRGQLQPQHF. The CDR3, as DNA: TGTGCCAGCAGTAGGGGACAGCTTCAGCCCCAGCATTTT.

The chain recombines TRBV7-2 with TRBJ2-7; D unclear. Germline V lookup: CDR1 SGHTA, CDR2 FQGNSA. Trimming pared 5 bases from V and 1 base from J, leaving 15 bases between. The CDR3 is 15 residues long. DNA for the CDR3: TGTGCCAGCAGCCGCCGAGAGGCTGGGTCCTACGAGCAGTACTTC. It encodes CASSRREAGSYEQYF.

The chain couples TRBV7-9 to TRBJ1-4, with 12 bases fitting TRBD1. The length of the CDR3 is 18 residues. J was trimmed by 7 bases and V by 5 bases; bases with no gene match: 14. Germline V gene sequence: CDR1 SEHNR, CDR2 FQNEAQ (reference sequence). The CDR3 bases are TGTGCCAGCAGCGATGACGGGACAGGGGGCTTAGAGGCTGAAAAACTGTTTTTT. Translated, it gives CASSDDGTGGLEAEKLFF.

This clone was detected only a few times. The rearrangement joins TRBV19 to TRBJ2-1; TRBD2 matches 7 bases. With 7 bases clipped from V and 0 bases from J, the junction kept 3 bases outside the gene matches. This CDR3 is 14 amino acids long. The germline V gene has CDR1 LNHDA and CDR2 SQIVND (reference sequence). The CDR3, as DNA: TGTGCCAGTACCGGCGGGAGCTCCTACAATGAGCAGTTCTTC. The encoded protein is CASTGGSSYNEQFF. The whole variable domain, remainder taken from reference TRBV19 and TRBJ2-1, is DGGITQSPKYLFRKEGQNVTLSCEQNLNHDAMYWYRQDPGQGLRLIYYSQIVNDFQKGDIAEGYSVSREKKESFPLTVTSAQKNPTAFYLCASTGGSSYNEQFFGPGTRLTVL.

The chain is built from TRBV7-8 and TRBJ1-1, with 8 bases fitting TRBD1. Germline loops: CDR1 SGHVS, CDR2 FQNEAQ. The V gene end was trimmed by 0 bases and the J gene end by 13 bases; junction bases not matched to a gene: 4. The CDR3 extends over 12 amino acids. In DNA, the CDR3 is TGTGCCAGCAGCTTAGCAACAGGGGGGGGTTTCTTT. This gives the protein CASSLATGGGFF.

The chain uses TRBV28 and TRBJ2-3; 13 positions match TRBD2. CDR3 length equals 16 residues. The ends lost 5 bases at V and 4 bases at J; junction bases unmatched: 6. Germline CDR1 is MDHEN and CDR2 is SYDVKM. The DNA for the CDR3 is TGTGCCAGCAGTCACCGACTAGCGGGGGGCCCAGATACGCAGTATTTT. This codes for CASSHRLAGGPDTQYF.

The gene calls are TRBV7-2 and TRBJ1-5, with 8 bases that match TRBD1. The CDR3 spans 14 residues. The junction had 4 bases not matched to a gene; V was cut back by 2 bases and J by 7 bases. The germline V gene has CDR1 SGHTA and CDR2 FQGNSA. The CDR3 DNA sequence: TGTGCCAGCAGCTTACGGACAGGGTACCAGCCCCAGCATTTT. Its translation: CASSLRTGYQPQHF.

In this sample, this clone turned up a few times. The rearrangement joins TRBV5-1 to TRBJ2-1; 8 bases line up with TRBD2. This CDR3 spans 15 amino acids. The V segment lost 4 bases and the J segment 3 bases; nucleotides outside the gene matches: 6. Germline V gene lookup returns CDR1 SGHRS and CDR2 YFSETQ. As DNA, the CDR3 is TGCGCCAGCAGCCTTAGCGGGGACCACTACAATGAGCAGTTCTTC. Translated: CASSLSGDHYNEQFF.

This clone occurred a few times. The chain combines TRBV19 with TRBJ2-7; TRBD2 agrees at 8 bases. Germline V gene sequence: CDR1 LNHDA, CDR2 SQIVND (reference sequence). This CDR3 has 15 residues. Trimming removed 3 bases from V and 1 base from J; junction bases left unmatched: 5. In DNA form, the CDR3 reads TGTGCCAGTAGTATCTCTAGCGGGTCTTCCTACGAGCAGTACTTC. It encodes CASSISSGSSYEQYF.

This clone was observed a few times. The chain links TRBV15 to TRBJ1-6; a possible D gene is TRBD1 (6 bases). V shed 4 bases and J shed 5 bases, with 12 bases lying between them. The CDR3 totals 15 residues. Germline V gene data show CDR1 as LNHNV and CDR2 as YYDKDF (reference sequence). In nucleotides, the CDR3 is TGTGCCACCAGCACAGACAGGATCGATAATTCACCCCTCCACTTT. This codes for CATSTDRIDNSPLHF. Full variable domain (remainder filled in from reference TRBV15 and TRBJ1-6): DAMVIQNPRYQVTQFGKPVTLSCSQTLNHNVMYWYQQKSSQAPKLLFHYYDKDFNNEADTPDNFQSRRPNTSFCFLDIRSPGLGDTAMYLCATSTDRIDNSPLHFGNGTRLTVT.

The rearrangement links TRBV29-1 to TRBJ2-1; 15 nucleotides align to TRBD2. Losses at the gene ends were 6 bases for V and 4 bases for J; bases not matched to a gene: 10. Germline V gene sequence: CDR1 SQVTM, CDR2 ANQGSEA. The CDR3 extends over 17 amino acids. The CDR3 region has the DNA TGCAGCGTAGCCGGGACTAGCGGGAGGTCCGCTTACAATGAGCAGTTCTTC. Its translation: CSVAGTSGRSAYNEQFF.

The chain links TRBV30 to TRBJ2-3; TRBD2 aligns across 10 bases. This CDR3 region has 14 residues. Germline V gene data show CDR1 as GTSNPN and CDR2 as SVGIG (reference sequence). Trimming cost V 5 bases and J 6 bases; bases outside gene matches: 8. CDR3: CAWASGGGWDTQYF. For the CDR3, the DNA is TGTGCCTGGGCTAGCGGGGGAGGCTGGGATACGCAGTATTTT.

V and J are TRBV28 and TRBJ2-7; possible D gene TRBD2, 7 bases. From germline, CDR1 is MDHEN and CDR2 SYDVKM. The CDR3 has 15 amino acids. The V end was cut by 5 bases, the J end by 2 bases, with 16 bases between. CDR3 nucleotide sequence: TGTGCCAGCAGTCATAGGGCCGGGGGGCCCTACGAGCAGTACTTC. This codes for CASSHRAGGPYEQYF. The full variable domain, completed using reference TRBV28 and TRBJ2-7, is DVKVTQSSRYLVKRTGEKVFLECVQDMDHENMFWYRQDPGLGLRLIYFSYDVKMKEKGDIPEGYSVSREKKERFSLILESASTNQTSMYLCASSHRAGGPYEQYFGPGTRLTVT.

The chain links TRBV10-2 to TRBJ1-1; TRBD1 might be the D (6 bases). Trimming stripped 4 bases from V and 0 bases from J, with 12 bases between. Germline CDR1 is WSHSY and CDR2 is SAAADI. This CDR3 comprises 15 residues. The CDR3, as DNA: TGCGCCAGCAGTGGGATAACAGGGCTGAACACTGAAGCTTTCTTT. Translation gives CASSGITGLNTEAFF.

This chain uses TRBV18 with TRBJ1-5; D gene ambiguous. CDR3 length: 15 amino acids. Germline V gene data show CDR1 as KGHSH and CDR2 as LQKENI. The V end lost 3 bases, the J end lost 0 bases, and 9 bases lay between the germline ends. Written as DNA, the CDR3 is TGTGCCAGCTCACCCAGTCACAATAGCAATCAGCCCCAGCATTTT. This sequence encodes CASSPSHNSNQPQHF. Drawing the rest from reference TRBV18 and TRBJ1-5, the complete variable domain is NAGVMQNPRHLVRRRGQEARLRCSPMKGHSHVYWYRQLPEEGLKFMVYLQKENIIDESGMPKERFSAEFPKEGPSILRIQQVVRGDSAAYFCASSPSHNSNQPQHFGDGTRLSIL.

This clone has more than one count but fewer than ten. The genes are TRBV28 and TRBJ1-4, with a possible D match to TRBD1 (5 bases). The CDR3 runs to 13 residues. V was cut by 8 bases and J by 6 bases, with 13 bases left in between. CDR1 is MDHEN and CDR2 is SYDVKM in the germline V gene. This chain's CDR3 is CASCRGSDEKLFF. CDR3 coding DNA: TGTGCCAGCTGTCGGGGGAGTGATGAAAAACTGTTTTTT.

Notes on this clone: A junction end diverges from the germline sequence, so it may reflect a read error. The chain carries TRBV4-2 and TRBJ2-5, with 9 nucleotides matching TRBD1. The CDR3 runs 16 residues. CDR1 and CDR2 from the germline V gene are LGHNA and YNFKEQ. The CDR3 DNA sequence: TGTGCCGGCAGCCAGTCTTGGAGGACAGGGGAAGAGACCCAGTACTTC. Translated: CAGSQSWRTGEETQYF.

This clone was seen a handful of times. This sequence joins TRBV28 and TRBJ2-1; 8 bases match TRBD2. The CDR3 has 15 amino acids. The V gene's germline CDR1 is MDHEN and CDR2 SYDVKM. The ends lost 5 bases at V and 4 bases at J; junction bases unmatched: 7. The CDR3, as DNA: TGTGCCAGCAGTAACGGGGGGGCGGGATACAATGAGCAGTTCTTC. Encoded protein: CASSNGGAGYNEQFF. Looking up the rest from reference TRBV28 and TRBJ2-1 gives the full variable domain: DVKVTQSSRYLVKRTGEKVFLECVQDMDHENMFWYRQDPGLGLRLIYFSYDVKMKEKGDIPEGYSVSREKKERFSLILESASTNQTSMYLCASSNGGAGYNEQFFGPGTRLTVL.

The chain carries TRBV11-2 and TRBJ2-3, with 14 bases aligning to TRBD2. Germline V gene sequence: CDR1 SGHAT, CDR2 FQNNGV. The CDR3 totals 14 residues. The ends lost 5 bases at V and 7 bases at J; junction bases unmatched: 2. CDR3 protein: CASSGTSGSYTQYF. DNA of the CDR3: TGTGCCAGCAGCGGGACTAGCGGGAGTTATACGCAGTATTTT.

Written as DNA, the CDR3 is TGCGCCAGCAGCTTCGTAGGCAGAACCGACATCTATGGCTACACCTTC. It codes for CASSFVGRTDIYGYTF. The chain couples TRBV5-1 to TRBJ1-2; D unresolved. The CDR3 covers 16 residues. Per the germline V gene, CDR1 is SGHRS and CDR2 is YFSETQ. The V end lost 2 bases, the J end lost 4 bases, and 18 bases lay between the germline ends.

The J gene is TRBJ2-7, the V gene TRBV4-3, with D possibly TRBD2 on 6 matching bases. CDR1 LGHNA and CDR2 YSLEER come from the germline V gene. Trimming took 0 bases from V and 2 from J, leaving 8 bases between them. The length of the CDR3 is 14 residues. CDR3 bases: TGCGCCAGCAGCCAAGAGACGGGGGCCTACGAGCAGTACTTC. It yields the protein CASSQETGAYEQYF.

The chain employs TRBV7-2 and TRBJ1-2, with D hard to call. V was cut by 4 bases and J by 5 bases, with 17 bases left in between. Germline assignment: CDR1 SGHTA and CDR2 FQGNSA. CDR3 length equals 15 residues. The CDR3 DNA follows: TGTGCCAGCAGCTATAGTAGCATTGGTGGTTATGGCTACACCTTC. Translated, it gives CASSYSSIGGYGYTF. Drawing the rest from reference TRBV7-2 and TRBJ1-2, the complete variable domain is GAGVSQSPSNKVTEKGKDVELRCDPISGHTALYWYRQSLGQGLEFLIYFQGNSAPDKSGLPSDRFSAERTGGSVSTLTIQRTQQEDSAVYLCASSYSSIGGYGYTFGSGTRLTVV.